This T cell receptor beta chain is from a study of shared clonotypes between healthy human individuals (TCRdb year 2020). For context, the study as a whole: The cohort included three men and a couple of women between 18 and 49 years of age. For each donor, three plates each were used for CD4 naive and CD4 memory, two plates were used for CD8 naive, and one plate was used for CD8 memory. To estimate repertoire size and how much clonotype sharing occurs between individuals, the study deeply sequenced the blood TCR repertoires of a handful of healthy adults. Libraries were prepared and TCR repertoires were sequenced by different laboratories using diverse techniques, in order to increase sequencing depth and limit assay-specific biases. Each donor's leukapheresis produced roughly between about 0.9 and 9.5 billion PBMCs. Study-level results and caveats: Because the study included only a small number of donors, the genetic and exposure-history diversity represented was limited. Incomplete sequencing was indicated by rarefaction of sorted-subset datasets, despite the large sequencing depth. Higher generation probabilities were observed for clonotypes shared by all four sorted-subset donors than for non-shared clonotypes. Sharing across a handful of donors was observed for approximately 5% of naive CD4, 3.5% of naive CD8, 2.3% of memory CD4, and about 0.4% of memory CD8 clonotypes. Sampling was restricted to blood, and TCR repertoires in tissue are likely to differ from TCR repertoires in blood. Naive subsets generally had larger estimated clonotype richness than memory subsets did. Pairwise subsampling led to the expectation that sequencing depth would affect the degree of clonotype sharing among donors.

Using the deep immunoSEQ assay, multiplex PCR amplified TCR CDR3 regions from genomic DNA. Extracted genomic DNA from each cell subset was spread evenly across all wells of several immunoSEQ 96-well plates, with each plate serving as a replicate. Each replicate PCR for sorted subsets received approximately 200 ng genomic DNA, equal to tens of thousands of T cell genomes. Purified libraries were measured with a Qubit 3.0 fluorometer, size-checked on a Bioanalyzer 2100, and measured again with the KAPA Library Quantification kit. Every immunoSEQ 96-well plate was sequenced on a dedicated single-read 150-cycle Illumina NextSeq 550 flow cell. In the authors' own workflow: Because only junctional sequences without quality scores were contained in the immunoSEQ output, filtering matching that applied to full-length reads could not be performed. Sequences were annotated with PyIR, a Python wrapper for IgBLAST v1.9, using IMGT germline references to assign V/J genes and CDR3. Reads were removed for weak V/J assignments (E-value above 1e-6), missing CDR3, stop codons, out-of-frame junctions, or ambiguous translated residues. A V3J clonotype was defined by an identical inferred V gene, J gene, and CDR3 amino acid sequence. The percentage overlap between two repertoires was calculated by dividing the number of shared unique clonotypes by the size of the smaller repertoire. Repertoire richness was assessed with RTK rarefaction, the Chao1 estimator, and Recon v2.1 estimates of unobserved clonotypes. Generation probabilities for all TCRbeta clonotypes obtained by the gDNA method from a handful of donors were computed using OLGA. TCRdb holds this immuneACCESS table with in-frame rearrangements only. Some clones are missing; in checked studies, unresolved V genes explain under half, and the rest has no known cause. Clone size and the V and J calls come from that table; the DNA yielded D and trimming. Counted in this sample were roughly 2.6 million clones; 85% to 95% of them appeared once. The ten largest clonotypes hold around 0.14% of the sample.

Remarks on this clone: Its antigen is still unknown. No much larger clonotype is one base removed from it; base qualities were not supplied.

The CDR3, from cysteine to phenylalanine, totals 15 residues. Just the 45-base CDR3 DNA is kept, in frame starting at base 1. The junction carries 10 bases between V and J, which are trimmed by 1 base and 0 bases respectively. Looking up the germline V gene yields CDR1 MGHRA and CDR2 YSYEKL. Healthy HIV-negative adults with no recently reported acute infections or vaccinations were included as donors. Only Caucasian adults living in Nashville, Tennessee, USA were represented among the donors. CD4+ T cells were enriched by magnetic negative selection, after which naive cells were positively selected on CD45RA and the negative fraction was taken as the memory subset. Blood was obtained by leukapheresis, after which PBMCs were separated by Ficoll-Histopaque density gradient centrifugation and cryopreserved in liquid nitrogen vapor phase. Analytical flow cytometry was used to check the purity and quantity of every magnetically sorted T cell population. From each sorted fraction, genomic DNA was isolated and quantified by UV absorbance on a Nanodrop 2000c.

The receptor comes from a young man in good health. Sequenced: naive CD4+ T cells sorted from blood. What this sample's cell subset or site label stands for: CD45RA+ positively selected. The chain uses TRBV4-1 and TRBJ2-7; TRBD1 could be the D gene, as 5 bases match. The nucleotides are TGCGCCAGCAGCCAAGGGACAACTAACTCCTACGAGCAGTACTTC. It encodes CASSQGTTNSYEQYF.